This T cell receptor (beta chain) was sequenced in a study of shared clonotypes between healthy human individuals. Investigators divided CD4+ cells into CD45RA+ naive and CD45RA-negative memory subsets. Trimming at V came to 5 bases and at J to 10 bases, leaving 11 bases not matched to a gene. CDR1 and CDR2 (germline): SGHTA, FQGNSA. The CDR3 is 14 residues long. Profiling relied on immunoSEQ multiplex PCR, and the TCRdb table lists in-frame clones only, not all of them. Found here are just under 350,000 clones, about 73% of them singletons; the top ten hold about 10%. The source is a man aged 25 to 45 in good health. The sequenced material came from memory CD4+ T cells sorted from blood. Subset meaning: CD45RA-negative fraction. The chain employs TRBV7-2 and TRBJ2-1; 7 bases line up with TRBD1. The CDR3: CASSPQGRQGEQFF. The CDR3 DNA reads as TGTGCCAGCAGCCCCCAAGGTCGACAGGGAGAGCAGTTCTTC. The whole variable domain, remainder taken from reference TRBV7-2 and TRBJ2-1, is GAGVSQSPSNKVTEKGKDVELRCDPISGHTALYWYRQSLGQGLEFLIYFQGNSAPDKSGLPSDRFSAERTGGSVSTLTIQRTQQEDSAVYLCASSPQGRQGEQFFGPGTRLTVL.